This T cell receptor beta chain comes out of a study of T-cell memory formation after mild COVID-19. Study summary: TCR clusters were largely donor specific.

About this clonotype: No antigen is known for it.

Trimming stripped 4 bases from V and 9 bases from J, with 11 bases between. The germline gives CDR1 SGHRS, CDR2 YFSETQ. This CDR3 is built from 12 residues. 5'RACE primed from the constant segment yielded TCR alpha and TCR beta cDNA libraries bearing sample barcodes and UMIs. TCRdb processed the 5' RACE reads anew with MiXCR; each CDR3 protein has one entry. The table shows 390,000 or so distinct CDR3 sequences, with roughly 15% occurring only once. Study results and limitations: Mostly located in CM and EM were contracting CD4+ clones, with contracting CD8+ clones located in EMRA. CD4/CD8 balance characterized clones contracting day 15 to 85, and CD4+ skew characterized later expanders.

The chain has TRBV5-1 and TRBJ2-1, with D hard to call. The sample comprised PBMCs or a T cell subset sorted from them (not recorded which). The receptor comes from a man between 18 and 35 years old who had mild COVID-19 (a few samples of this study predate the infection). Cell type and time point are not known. CDR3 nucleotide sequence: TGCGCCAGCAGCCTACCCGGTAGTGAGCAGTTCTTC. This codes for CASSLPGSEQFF.